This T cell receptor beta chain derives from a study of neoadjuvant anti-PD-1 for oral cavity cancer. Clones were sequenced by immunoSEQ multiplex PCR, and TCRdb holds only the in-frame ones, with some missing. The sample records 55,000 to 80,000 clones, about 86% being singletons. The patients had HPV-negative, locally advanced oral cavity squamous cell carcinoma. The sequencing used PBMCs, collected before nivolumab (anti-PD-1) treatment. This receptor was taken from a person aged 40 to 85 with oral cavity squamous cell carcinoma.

The CDR3 bases are TGTGCCAGCAGTGATCGGGGACTAGCTAGAATCAAAGAGACCCAGTACTTC. Translated: CASSDRGLARIKETQYF. J is TRBJ2-5 and V is TRBV2; 9 bases are shared with TRBD2. The length of the CDR3 is 17 residues. V was pared by 3 bases and J by 3 bases, with 11 bases of the junction left unmatched. The germline V gene has CDR1 SNHLY and CDR2 FYNNEI.